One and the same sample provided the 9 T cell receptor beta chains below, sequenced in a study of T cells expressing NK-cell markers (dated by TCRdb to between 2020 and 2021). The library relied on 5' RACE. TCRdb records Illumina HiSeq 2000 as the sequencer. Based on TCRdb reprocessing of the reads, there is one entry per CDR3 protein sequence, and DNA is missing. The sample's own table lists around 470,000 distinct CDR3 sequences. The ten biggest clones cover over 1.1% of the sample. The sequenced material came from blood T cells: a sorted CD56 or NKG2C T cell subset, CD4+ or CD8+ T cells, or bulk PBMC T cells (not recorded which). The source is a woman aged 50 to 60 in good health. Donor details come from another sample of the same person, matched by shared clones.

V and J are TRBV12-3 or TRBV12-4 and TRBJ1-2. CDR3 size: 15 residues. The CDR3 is CASSLQTRRHYGYTF.

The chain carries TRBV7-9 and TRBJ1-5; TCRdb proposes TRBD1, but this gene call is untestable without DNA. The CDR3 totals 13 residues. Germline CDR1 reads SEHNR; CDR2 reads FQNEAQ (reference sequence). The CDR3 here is CASSLAAGQPQHF.

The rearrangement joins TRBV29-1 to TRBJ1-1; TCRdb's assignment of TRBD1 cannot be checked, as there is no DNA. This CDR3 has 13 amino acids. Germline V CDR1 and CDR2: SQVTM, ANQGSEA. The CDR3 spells CSVETGADTEAFF.

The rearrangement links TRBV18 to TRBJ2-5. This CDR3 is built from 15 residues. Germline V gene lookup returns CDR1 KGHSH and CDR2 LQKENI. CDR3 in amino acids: CASSPPSGSQETQYF. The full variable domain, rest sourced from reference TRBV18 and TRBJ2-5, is NAGVMQNPRHLVRRRGQEARLRCSPMKGHSHVYWYRQLPEEGLKFMVYLQKENIIDESGMPKERFSAEFPKEGPSILRIQQVVRGDSAAYFCASSPPSGSQETQYFGPGTRLLVL.

This CDR3 is CAVGTARNSPLHF. The rearrangement links TRBV6-5 to TRBJ1-6; TCRdb's D call, TRBD1, is unchecked because there is no DNA. CDR1 and CDR2 from the germline V gene are MNHEY and SVGAGI. The CDR3 contains 13 residues.

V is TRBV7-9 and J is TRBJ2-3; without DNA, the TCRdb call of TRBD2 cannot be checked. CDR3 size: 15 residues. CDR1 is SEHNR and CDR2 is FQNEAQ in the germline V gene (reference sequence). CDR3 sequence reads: CASSRGTPEIVTQYF.

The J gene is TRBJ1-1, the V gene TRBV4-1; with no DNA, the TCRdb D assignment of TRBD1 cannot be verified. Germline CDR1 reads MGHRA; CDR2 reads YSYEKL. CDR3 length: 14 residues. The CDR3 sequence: CASSPSGHRTEAFF.

The CDR3 region is CATSHRDRGGEQFF. The gene calls are TRBV24-1 and TRBJ2-1; TCRdb indicates TRBD1, and absent DNA this call remains unverified. Germline values: CDR1 KGHDR, CDR2 SFDVKD. The CDR3 extends over 14 amino acids.

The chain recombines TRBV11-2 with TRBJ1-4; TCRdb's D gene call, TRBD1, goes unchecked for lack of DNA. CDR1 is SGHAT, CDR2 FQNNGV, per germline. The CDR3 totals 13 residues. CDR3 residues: CASSLGGTEKLFF.